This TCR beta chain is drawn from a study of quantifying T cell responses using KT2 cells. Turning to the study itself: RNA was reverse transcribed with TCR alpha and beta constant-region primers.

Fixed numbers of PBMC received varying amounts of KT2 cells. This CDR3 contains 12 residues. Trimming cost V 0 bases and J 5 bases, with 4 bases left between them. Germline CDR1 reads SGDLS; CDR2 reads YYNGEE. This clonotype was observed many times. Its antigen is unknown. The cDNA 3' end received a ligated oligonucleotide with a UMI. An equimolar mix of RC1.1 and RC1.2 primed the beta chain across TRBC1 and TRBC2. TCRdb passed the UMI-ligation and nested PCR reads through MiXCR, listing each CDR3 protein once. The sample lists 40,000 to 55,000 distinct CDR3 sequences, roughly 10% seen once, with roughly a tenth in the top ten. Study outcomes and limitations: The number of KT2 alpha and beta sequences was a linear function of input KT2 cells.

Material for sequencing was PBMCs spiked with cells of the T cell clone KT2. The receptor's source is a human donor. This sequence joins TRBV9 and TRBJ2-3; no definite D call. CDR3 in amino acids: CASSVDVDTQYF. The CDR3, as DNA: TGTGCCAGCAGCGTAGATGTAGATACGCAGTATTTT.